The 15 T cell receptor beta chains given below trace back to one sample, sequenced in a study of cytomegalovirus exposure and HLA in healthy donors. The PCR was carried out with 60 Vbeta primers and 13 Jbeta primers. Sequenced by immunoSEQ multiplex PCR; TCRdb stores in-frame clones only, minus some. The repertoire holds 150,000 to 200,000 clones, with roughly 82% as singletons. Sequencing was carried out using PBMCs. These receptors were obtained from a man aged 40-55 years in good health and CMV-seronegative.

This clone was observed once. This chain joins TRBV4-1 and TRBJ2-7; 8 positions agree with TRBD2. The J segment lost 4 bases and the V segment lost 0 bases, leaving 5 bases of the junction unmatched. The CDR3 runs to 15 residues. From germline, CDR1 is MGHRA and CDR2 YSYEKL. CDR3 in amino acids: CASSQDWSGSYEQYF. The DNA for the CDR3 is TGCGCCAGCAGCCAAGATTGGAGCGGGAGTTACGAGCAGTACTTC.

This clone was observed a single time. The chain is built from TRBV29-1 and TRBJ1-2; 7 bases agree with TRBD1. The CDR3 extends over 11 amino acids. CDR1 and CDR2 from the germline V gene are SQVTM and ANQGSEA. CDR3 residues: CRGDSTYGYTF. The CDR3 nucleotides are TGCAGGGGGGACAGTACATATGGCTACACCTTC.

The chain links TRBV6-5 to TRBJ2-5, with TRBD2 as a possible D gene (5 bases). Germline V gene lookup returns CDR1 MNHEY and CDR2 SVGAGI. This CDR3 contains 15 residues. V shed 4 bases and J shed 5 bases, with 17 bases lying between them. For the CDR3, the DNA is TGTGCCAGCAGTTTATACAGAGGGCGAGGGGAGACCCAGTACTTC. It codes for CASSLYRGRGETQYF.

V gene TRBV11-3 combines with J gene TRBJ2-1; TRBD2 aligns across 8 bases. Trimming removed 4 bases from V and 8 bases from J; junction bases left unmatched: 4. Looked up from germline, CDR1 is SGHNT and CDR2 is YENEEA. The CDR3 sequence is 13 residues long. CDR3 in DNA: TGTGCCAGCAGCTCAACTAGCGGTGATGAGCAGTTCTTC. This translates into CASSSTSGDEQFF.

The gene calls are TRBV28 and TRBJ1-2, with no clear D. V was clipped by 3 bases and J by 1 base, with 6 bases between them. The CDR3 has 13 amino acids. CDR1 is MDHEN, CDR2 SYDVKM, per germline. CDR3 bases: TGTGCCAGCAGTTTGCTCAGTAACTATGGCTACACCTTC. This gives the protein CASSLLSNYGYTF.

The V call is TRBV28, the J call TRBJ1-1; 8 bases agree with TRBD1. V shed 7 bases, J shed 4 bases, and the junction held 5 bases outside the gene matches. Germline CDR1 is MDHEN and CDR2 is SYDVKM. The CDR3 loop spans 13 amino acids. This chain's CDR3 is CASKQGGITEAFF. The CDR3 DNA reads as TGTGCCAGCAAACAGGGGGGGATCACTGAAGCTTTCTTT.

Only a few counts were recorded for this clone. The rearrangement joins TRBV11-3 to TRBJ2-5, with 12 positions matching TRBD1. From germline, CDR1 is SGHNT and CDR2 YENEEA. The CDR3 has 16 residues. Trimming removed 4 bases from V and 4 bases from J; junction bases left unmatched: 7. CDR3 nucleotide sequence: TGTGCCAGCAGCTCCAAGGGACAGGGGGCAGGAGAGACCCAGTACTTC. It encodes CASSSKGQGAGETQYF.

J is TRBJ2-1 and V is TRBV5-5, with 10 bases aligning to TRBD1. Losses at the gene ends were 2 bases for V and 3 bases for J; bases not matched to a gene: 2. The CDR3 is 15 amino acids. Germline V gives CDR1 SGHKS, CDR2 YYEKEE (reference sequence). CDR3 region: CASSFGTGVYNEQFF. Written as DNA, the CDR3 is TGTGCCAGCAGCTTTGGGACAGGGGTCTACAATGAGCAGTTCTTC.

V usage is TRBV28 and J usage is TRBJ2-3; 8 bases agree with TRBD1. The trim removed 6 bases at V and 7 bases at J, leaving 6 bases unmatched. The CDR3 contains 13 residues. Germline V gives CDR1 MDHEN, CDR2 SYDVKM. CDR3 sequence reads: CASSLTGGNTQYF. CDR3 coding DNA: TGTGCCAGCAGCTTAACAGGGGGGAATACGCAGTATTTT.

The chain links TRBV28 to TRBJ2-1, with TRBD2 matching 7 bases. Germline V lookup: CDR1 MDHEN, CDR2 SYDVKM. There are 15 residues in the CDR3. V gave up 5 bases and J gave up 5 bases; unmatched junction bases: 9. Here the CDR3 DNA reads TGTGCCAGCAGTGAGGAGAGCGGGGTGAACAATGAGCAGTTCTTC. Translation: CASSEESGVNNEQFF.

This chain links TRBV27 with TRBJ2-7, with TRBD1 as a possible D gene (6 bases). V lost 3 bases and J lost 0, with 6 bases in between. Per germline, CDR1 MNHEY and CDR2 SMNVEV (reference sequence). The CDR3 has 13 amino acids. CDR3 sequence reads: CASSLTGSYEQYF. CDR3 bases: TGTGCCAGCAGTTTGACAGGCTCCTACGAGCAGTACTTC.

This clone occurred once. The chain has TRBV5-5 and TRBJ2-5, with 8 bases identical to TRBD2. CDR1 and CDR2 from the germline V gene are SGHKS and YYEKEE (reference sequence). This CDR3 contains 14 residues. The ends lost 7 bases at V and 5 bases at J; junction bases unmatched: 10. As DNA, the CDR3 is TGTGCCAGCGCTCGTACGCCGGGGGGGGAGACCCAGTACTTC. Translating it yields CASARTPGGETQYF. Full variable domain (outside the CDR3, taken from reference TRBV5-5 and TRBJ2-5): DAGVTQSPTHLIKTRGQQVTLRCSPISGHKSVSWYQQVLGQGPQFIFQYYEKEERGRGNFPDRFSARQFPNYSSELNVNALLLGDSALYLCASARTPGGETQYFGPGTRLLVL.

J is TRBJ1-5 and V is TRBV16; 9 bases are shared with TRBD1. The germline V gene has CDR1 KGHSY and CDR2 FQNENV. The CDR3 runs 15 residues. With V trimmed by 0 bases and J by 7 bases, 4 bases remained unmatched. In nucleotides, the CDR3 is TGTGCCAGCAGCCAATCGGGACAGGGCGTCCAGCCCCAGCATTTT. Its translation is CASSQSGQGVQPQHF.

This clone was seen more than once but under ten times. V usage is TRBV7-8 and J usage is TRBJ1-1; 8 bases match TRBD1. This CDR3 is built from 14 residues. The V gene's germline CDR1 is SGHVS and CDR2 FQNEAQ. The J segment lost 7 bases and the V segment lost 5 bases, leaving 9 bases of the junction unmatched. The CDR3 bases are TGTGCCAGCAGCGAGCAGGGGGCGGGGGATGAAGCTTTCTTT. This gives the protein CASSEQGAGDEAFF.

The chain recombines TRBV28 with TRBJ1-2; 8 nucleotides align to TRBD1. CDR1 and CDR2 (germline): MDHEN, SYDVKM. J lost 5 bases, V lost 5 bases, and 7 bases had no gene match. The CDR3 has 14 amino acids. The CDR3 protein is CASSPTDRVYGYTF. In DNA form, the CDR3 reads TGTGCCAGCAGTCCGACGGACAGGGTGTATGGCTACACCTTC.